This is a list of T cell receptor beta chains from one sample in a study of control samples from healthy donors and cancer patients. The protocol was immunoSEQ multiplex PCR, while the TCRdb copy is restricted to in-frame clones and leaves out a portion. The sample consists of 150,000 to 200,000 clones, around 96% of them appearing once. The specimen was blood. These receptors originate from a woman aged 40-49 years in good health. The CDR3 runs from the conserved cysteine through the conserved F or W. The order of the fields is clone size, D gene, V gene, J gene, CDR3 DNA, CDR3 protein. A D gene is named only where the DNA matches it firmly. Part of the rows lack a size; the others show once, few, many or a class for expanded clones.

abundance: NA; d_gene: TRBD1; v_gene: TRBV5-6; j_gene: TRBJ1-1; CDR3nt: TGTGCCAGCAGCCGGACAGGGAATCTGAACACTGAAGCTTTCTTT; CDR3aa: CASSRTGNLNTEAFF
abundance: NA; d_gene: TRBD1; v_gene: TRBV4-3; j_gene: TRBJ1-2; CDR3nt: TGCGCCAGCAGCCAAGGTTCCAGGGGGCTCTTGGGGAACTATGGCTACACCTTC; CDR3aa: CASSQGSRGLLGNYGYTF
abundance: NA; d_gene: NA; v_gene: TRBV27; j_gene: TRBJ1-5; CDR3nt: TGTGCCAGCAGTTTATCTTGGGATGGAAATCAGCCCCAGCATTTT; CDR3aa: CASSLSWDGNQPQHF
abundance: NA; d_gene: NA; v_gene: TRBV5-1; j_gene: TRBJ2-1; CDR3nt: TGCGCCAGCAGCTTTCAACCCGCAGGTAATGAGCAGTTCTTC; CDR3aa: CASSFQPAGNEQFF
abundance: NA; d_gene: TRBD1; v_gene: TRBV12-3/TRBV12-4; j_gene: TRBJ1-3; CDR3nt: TGTGCCAGCAGTTTGACCCAAGGACAGGACGTATTT; CDR3aa: CASSLTQGQDVF
abundance: NA; d_gene: NA; v_gene: TRBV6-5; j_gene: TRBJ1-1; CDR3nt: TGTGCCAGCAGTCTTCAGACGGGAAACACTGAAGCTTTCTTT; CDR3aa: CASSLQTGNTEAFF
abundance: NA; d_gene: TRBD1; v_gene: TRBV6-2/TRBV6-3; j_gene: TRBJ1-1; CDR3nt: TGTGCCAGCAGTTACTGGGACAGGAACACTGAAGCTTTCTTT; CDR3aa: CASSYWDRNTEAFF
abundance: NA; d_gene: TRBD2; v_gene: TRBV5-4; j_gene: TRBJ2-1; CDR3nt: TGTGCCAGCAGCTTGAGGCGGGAGACTCGGAATGAGCAGTTCTTC; CDR3aa: CASSLRRETRNEQFF
abundance: NA; d_gene: TRBD1; v_gene: TRBV29-1; j_gene: TRBJ2-3; CDR3nt: TGCAGTATTTCGACAGGGCTCACAGATACGCAGTATTTT; CDR3aa: CSISTGLTDTQYF
abundance: NA; d_gene: NA; v_gene: TRBV5-1; j_gene: TRBJ2-7; CDR3nt: TGCGCCAGCAGCGTGACTAGCTCCTACGAGCAGTACTTC; CDR3aa: CASSVTSSYEQYF
abundance: NA; d_gene: NA; v_gene: TRBV18; j_gene: TRBJ1-1; CDR3nt: TGTGCCAGCTCACCACCAGCAGGGTGGCCCACTGAAGCTTTCTTT; CDR3aa: CASSPPAGWPTEAFF
abundance: NA; d_gene: NA; v_gene: TRBV5-1; j_gene: TRBJ1-2; CDR3nt: TGCGCCAGCAGCTTGGGGGGTGGCTACACCTTC; CDR3aa: CASSLGGGYTF
abundance: NA; d_gene: NA; v_gene: TRBV3-1/TRBV3-2; j_gene: TRBJ1-3; CDR3nt: TGTGCCAGCAGCCAATCAGGGTCTGGAAACACCATATATTTT; CDR3aa: CASSQSGSGNTIYF
abundance: NA; d_gene: NA; v_gene: TRBV2; j_gene: TRBJ1-2; CDR3nt: TGTGCCAGCATATCGGGGGGGTACTATGGCTACACCTTC; CDR3aa: CASISGGYYGYTF
abundance: NA; d_gene: NA; v_gene: TRBV19; j_gene: TRBJ1-3; CDR3nt: TGTGCCACGGCGGCAGGGGATGGAAACACCATATATTTT; CDR3aa: CATAAGDGNTIYF
abundance: NA; d_gene: TRBD1; v_gene: TRBV5-4; j_gene: TRBJ1-1; CDR3nt: TGTGCCAGCAGCTCGGGACAGGGGGCAGTGGACACTGAAGCTTTCTTT; CDR3aa: CASSSGQGAVDTEAFF
abundance: NA; d_gene: NA; v_gene: TRBV5-4; j_gene: TRBJ2-2; CDR3nt: TGTGCCGCAGCCTTGGGCAGGGGAGGGACCGGGGAGCTGTTTTTT; CDR3aa: CAAALGRGGTGELFF
abundance: NA; d_gene: NA; v_gene: TRBV6-1; j_gene: TRBJ1-3; CDR3nt: TGTGCCAGCAGTGAAGCGCGGGGCAGCTCTGGAAACACCATATATTTT; CDR3aa: CASSEARGSSGNTIYF
abundance: NA; d_gene: TRBD1; v_gene: TRBV5-8; j_gene: TRBJ2-3; CDR3nt: TGTGCCAGCAGCTTGGCTTGGACAGGGAGGACAGATACGCAGTATTTT; CDR3aa: CASSLAWTGRTDTQYF
abundance: NA; d_gene: TRBD1; v_gene: TRBV7-9; j_gene: TRBJ2-7; CDR3nt: TGTGCCAGCAGCTCTAGAAATCCGGGACAGGGTTCGGGCGAGCAGTACTTC; CDR3aa: CASSSRNPGQGSGEQYF
abundance: NA; d_gene: NA; v_gene: TRBV7-2; j_gene: TRBJ2-1; CDR3nt: TGTGCCAGCAGCTTAGTCTCCAGGAACGCTATCTCCTACAATGAGCAGTTCTTC; CDR3aa: CASSLVSRNAISYNEQFF
abundance: NA; d_gene: NA; v_gene: TRBV27; j_gene: TRBJ1-1; CDR3nt: TGTGCCAGCAGTTTATTTGGCCCAGGGGCCAACACTGAAGCTTTCTTT; CDR3aa: CASSLFGPGANTEAFF
abundance: NA; d_gene: TRBD2; v_gene: TRBV7-3; j_gene: TRBJ2-1; CDR3nt: TGTGCCAGCAGCATTAGCGGGGGGTCTTACAATGAGCAGTTCTTC; CDR3aa: CASSISGGSYNEQFF
abundance: NA; d_gene: NA; v_gene: TRBV12-3/TRBV12-4; j_gene: TRBJ1-1; CDR3nt: TGTGCCAGCAGTTTGGTCGGGGCCCCTGAAGCTTTCTTT; CDR3aa: CASSLVGAPEAFF
abundance: NA; d_gene: NA; v_gene: TRBV7-9; j_gene: TRBJ1-2; CDR3nt: TGTGCCAGCAGCTTAACAGGGAGTAGCTATGGCTACACCTTC; CDR3aa: CASSLTGSSYGYTF
abundance: NA; d_gene: NA; v_gene: TRBV7-2; j_gene: TRBJ2-1; CDR3nt: TGTGCCAGCAGCTCTAGCCCGGGGCTATTGGGGAATGAGCAGTTCTTC; CDR3aa: CASSSSPGLLGNEQFF
abundance: NA; d_gene: NA; v_gene: TRBV19; j_gene: TRBJ1-5; CDR3nt: TGTGCCAGTAGTATAGAGAGGGGCCTCAATCAGCCCCAGCATTTT; CDR3aa: CASSIERGLNQPQHF
abundance: NA; d_gene: NA; v_gene: TRBV30; j_gene: TRBJ1-1; CDR3nt: TGTGCCTGGAGTGTCGGGGGGGTGACTGAAGCTTTCTTT; CDR3aa: CAWSVGGVTEAFF
abundance: NA; d_gene: NA; v_gene: TRBV6-1; j_gene: TRBJ1-1; CDR3nt: TGTGCCAGCAGTGAAAGATGGGTTGTCACTGAAGCTTTCTTT; CDR3aa: CASSERWVVTEAFF
abundance: NA; d_gene: NA; v_gene: TRBV7-8; j_gene: TRBJ1-1; CDR3nt: TGTGCCAGCAGCTTTCCCCAGGACGCGGGGGGCACTGAAGCTTTCTTT; CDR3aa: CASSFPQDAGGTEAFF
abundance: once; d_gene: NA; v_gene: TRBV18; j_gene: TRBJ1-1; CDR3nt: TGTGCCAGCTCACCACCGAACAGGGTGACTGAAGCTTTCTTT; CDR3aa: CASSPPNRVTEAFF
abundance: NA; d_gene: NA; v_gene: TRBV7-2; j_gene: TRBJ2-6; CDR3nt: TGTGCCAGCAGCCTGGACACCAACTCTGGGGCCAACGTCCTGACTTTC; CDR3aa: CASSLDTNSGANVLTF
abundance: NA; d_gene: TRBD1; v_gene: TRBV9; j_gene: TRBJ2-4; CDR3nt: TGTGCCAGCAGCGCAGGGGGCGCAAACATTCAGTACTTC; CDR3aa: CASSAGGANIQYF